This record covers a single T cell receptor beta chain. The antigen remains unidentified. The sample originates from a study of T cell responses to AZD1222 COVID-19 vaccine. The CDR3 extends over 15 amino acids. Study-wide findings and caveats: Repertoire sampling was restricted to post-peak T cell response timepoints. Clonal diversity was possibly underestimated, and white British individuals and females predominated among donors. Along spike, vaccine-associated CD4 TCRs were found throughout, with dominance at 160-218 and 743-854.

Clones were read by immunoSEQ multiplex PCR, and TCRdb kept only the in-frame ones, dropping some. The table lists about 100,000 clones, 86% of them singletons. This specimen consisted of peripheral blood, obtained on day 0 of AZD1222 vaccination. The receptor was isolated from an adult in good health. The chain employs TRBV21-1 and TRBJ2-3; TRBD2, as called in the table, went unchecked against the DNA. TRBV21-1 is an annotated pseudogene. CDR3 sequence reads: CASSKALAPADTQYF. The DNA of the CDR3 is TGTGCCAGCAGCAAAGCTCTAGCGCCGGCAGATACGCAGTATTTT.